This TCR beta chain was captured by sequencing in a study of shared clonotypes between healthy human individuals. The repertoire was sequenced with immunoSEQ multiplex PCR; TCRdb's copy has only in-frame clones and lacks some. This sample yields fewer than 550,000 clones, of which over 60% are seen a single time; roughly an eighth belongs to the top ten. After removal of 5 bases from V and 7 bases from J, the junction contained 6 bases not matched to a gene. Germline V gene sequence: CDR1 SEHNR, CDR2 FQNEAQ (reference sequence). The CDR3 spans 13 residues. The sample comprised PBMCs. This clonotype originated in a woman in her thirties or forties in good health. Some clones in this sample may be carry-over from other donors' samples. The chain is built from TRBV7-9 and TRBJ2-3, with 7 bases fitting TRBD2. Here the CDR3 DNA reads TGTGCCAGCAGCCAGGGAGGGCGAAATACGCAGTATTTT. The encoded protein is CASSQGGRNTQYF.